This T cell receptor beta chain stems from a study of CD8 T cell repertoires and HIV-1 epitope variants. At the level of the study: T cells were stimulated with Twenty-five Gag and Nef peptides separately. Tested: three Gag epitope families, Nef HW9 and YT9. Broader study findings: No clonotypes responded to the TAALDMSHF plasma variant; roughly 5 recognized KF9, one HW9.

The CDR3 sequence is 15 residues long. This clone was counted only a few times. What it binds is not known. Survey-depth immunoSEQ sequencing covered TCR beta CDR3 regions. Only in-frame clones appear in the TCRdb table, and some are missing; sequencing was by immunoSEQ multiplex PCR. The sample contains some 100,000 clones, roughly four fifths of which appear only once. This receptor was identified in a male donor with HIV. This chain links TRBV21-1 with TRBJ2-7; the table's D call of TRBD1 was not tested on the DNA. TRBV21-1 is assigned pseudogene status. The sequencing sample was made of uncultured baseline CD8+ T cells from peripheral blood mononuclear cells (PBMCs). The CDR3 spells CASSKTETGSYEQYF. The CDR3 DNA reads TGTGCCAGCAGCAAAACCGAGACAGGGTCATACGAGCAGTACTTC.